These 20 T cell receptor beta chains were sequenced from one sample in a study of T cell changes during pregnancy in multiple sclerosis (dated by TCRdb to between 2019 and 2020). Libraries came from the immunoSEQ multiplex PCR assay. TCRdb carries this immuneACCESS record with in-frame sequences only. Its versions omit some clonotypes, under half of them owing to an unresolved V gene in the studies checked, with the rest unexplained. Within this sample are about 31,000 clones, with about 89% of them counted one time only. 5.5% to 8% of the sample belongs to the ten largest clones. The sequencing used CD8+ T cells from peripheral blood mononuclear cells, collected in the second trimester of pregnancy. Every receptor here comes from a female donor with multiple sclerosis, enrolled in a pregnancy study.

In this sample, this clone turned up a few times. The chain employs TRBV27 and TRBJ2-1; 11 bases are shared with TRBD2. V was pared by 3 bases and J by 9 bases, with 7 bases of the junction left unmatched. The germline gives CDR1 MNHEY, CDR2 SMNVEV (reference sequence). The CDR3 has 15 residues. The CDR3 reads CASSFSVAGGTEQFF. CDR3 in DNA: TGTGCCAGCAGTTTTTCAGTAGCGGGAGGGACTGAGCAGTTCTTC.

The J gene is TRBJ2-2, the V gene TRBV7-9, with 10 bases aligning to TRBD2. The CDR3 has 15 amino acids. The germline CDR1 and CDR2 sequences are SEHNR and FQNEAQ (reference sequence). With 4 bases clipped from V and 1 base from J, the junction kept 0 bases outside the gene matches. CDR3 DNA sequence: TGTGCCAGCAGCTCTAGCGGGGGGAACACCGGGGAGCTGTTTTTT. Residues: CASSSSGGNTGELFF. The full variable domain, completed using reference TRBV7-9 and TRBJ2-2, is DTGVSQNPRHKITKRGQNVTFRCDPISEHNRLYWYRQTLGQGPEFLTYFQNEAQLEKSRLLSDRFSAERPKGSFSTLEIQRTEQGDSAMYLCASSSSGGNTGELFFGEGSRLTVL.

The V and J genes are TRBV4-2 and TRBJ2-3, with TRBD2 matching over 12 bases. The CDR3 runs 14 residues. V shed 6 bases, J shed 6 bases, and the junction held 4 bases outside the gene matches. The germline gives CDR1 LGHNA, CDR2 YNFKEQ. The DNA for the CDR3 is TGTGCCAGCAGGACTAGCGGGAGTGGCGATACGCAGTATTTT. Translation: CASRTSGSGDTQYF.

This clone is medium-sized within its sample. V is TRBV27 and J is TRBJ2-2; 11 bases align to TRBD2. Germline CDR1 is MNHEY and CDR2 is SMNVEV (reference sequence). V lost 5 bases and J lost 3; bases outside the gene matches: 11. The CDR3 spans 18 residues. The CDR3 loop reads CASSPRLAGWVDTGELFF. In DNA, the CDR3 is TGTGCCAGCAGTCCCCGACTAGCGGGATGGGTCGACACCGGGGAGCTGTTTTTT.

J is TRBJ2-1 and V is TRBV6-1; D is undetermined. The CDR3 is 10 residues long. The germline gives CDR1 MNHNS, CDR2 SASEGT. V was trimmed by 1 base and J by 13 bases, leaving 5 bases between them. CDR3 DNA: TGTGCCAGCAGTGAAGGGCTCCAGTTCTTC. Translation: CASSEGLQFF.

The CDR3 region is CASADSYEQYF. CDR3 coding DNA: TGTGCCAGCGCGGACTCCTACGAGCAGTACTTC. This sequence joins TRBV18 and TRBJ2-7; D gene ambiguous. The germline CDR1 and CDR2 sequences are KGHSH and LQKENI. V dropped 8 bases and J dropped 0 bases, with 5 bases sitting between them. The CDR3 runs to 11 residues.

J is TRBJ2-7 and V is TRBV28, with 11 nucleotides matching TRBD2. This CDR3 spans 14 amino acids. Trimming took 7 bases from V and 2 from J; bases not matched to a gene: 4. The germline V gene encodes CDR1 MDHEN and CDR2 SYDVKM. CDR3 loop: CASTLAGGPYEQYF. CDR3 bases: TGTGCCAGCACTCTAGCGGGAGGCCCCTACGAGCAGTACTTC. Complete variable domain (other parts from reference TRBV28 and TRBJ2-7): DVKVTQSSRYLVKRTGEKVFLECVQDMDHENMFWYRQDPGLGLRLIYFSYDVKMKEKGDIPEGYSVSREKKERFSLILESASTNQTSMYLCASTLAGGPYEQYFGPGTRLTVT.

V and J are TRBV2 and TRBJ2-4; D might be TRBD1 (5 bases). Trimming took 6 bases from V and 8 from J, leaving 8 bases between them. From germline, CDR1 is SNHLY and CDR2 FYNNEI. The CDR3 has 11 amino acids. In DNA form, the CDR3 reads TGTGCCAGCAGGGCCAGGGACATTCAGTACTTC. Translating it yields CASRARDIQYF.

V and J are TRBV19 and TRBJ1-2; 7 bases align to TRBD1. This CDR3 is 16 amino acids long. CDR1 LNHDA and CDR2 SQIVND come from the germline V gene (reference sequence). V gave up 0 bases and J gave up 4 bases; unmatched junction bases: 8. The CDR3 DNA follows: TGTGCCAGTAGTATAGATCGACAGGGCACCCTCTATGGCTACACCTTC. Residues: CASSIDRQGTLYGYTF.

The chain employs TRBV28 and TRBJ2-1; D might be TRBD2 (5 bases). CDR1 MDHEN and CDR2 SYDVKM come from the germline V gene. Trimming stripped 3 bases from V and 0 bases from J, with 12 bases between. CDR3 length equals 16 residues. Here the CDR3 reads CASSFVRASSYNEQFF. In DNA form, the CDR3 reads TGTGCCAGCAGTTTCGTGCGGGCGAGCTCCTACAATGAGCAGTTCTTC. The full variable domain, completed using reference TRBV28 and TRBJ2-1, is DVKVTQSSRYLVKRTGEKVFLECVQDMDHENMFWYRQDPGLGLRLIYFSYDVKMKEKGDIPEGYSVSREKKERFSLILESASTNQTSMYLCASSFVRASSYNEQFFGPGTRLTVL.

The chain is built from TRBV6-1 and TRBJ2-3, with TRBD1 matching over 7 bases. In germline, CDR1 is MNHNS, CDR2 SASEGT. V lost 4 bases and J lost 2; bases outside the gene matches: 6. This CDR3 has 15 amino acids. The CDR3 DNA sequence: TGTGCCAGCAGTGTCGAGGGGGCGGCCACAGATACGCAGTATTTT. It is translated as CASSVEGAATDTQYF.

This clone appeared a single time. The rearrangement links TRBV10-3 to TRBJ2-1; unclear D gene. This CDR3 region has 15 residues. CDR1 is ENHRY, CDR2 SYGVKD, per germline. V lost 0 bases, J lost 4 bases, and 10 bases lay in between. The CDR3 DNA follows: TGTGCCATCAGTGAGTCGAGTGAGCCTTACAATGAGCAGTTCTTC. It yields the protein CAISESSEPYNEQFF.

The table lists this clone with a count of one. This sequence joins TRBV4-2 and TRBJ1-1; tentative D call: TRBD1 (6 bases). V lost 2 bases and J 0 bases, leaving 13 bases between the germline ends. Germline loops: CDR1 LGHNA, CDR2 YNFKEQ. CDR3 length: 16 residues. The CDR3 sequence: CASSQSGGAMNTEAFF. Written as DNA, the CDR3 is TGTGCCAGCAGCCAAAGCGGGGGGGCTATGAACACTGAAGCTTTCTTT.

This clone was counted a single time. The chain combines TRBV5-1 with TRBJ2-1; 7 bases agree with TRBD2. After removal of 2 bases from V and 8 bases from J, the junction contained 10 bases not matched to a gene. Germline V lookup: CDR1 SGHRS, CDR2 YFSETQ. The CDR3 contains 15 residues. The CDR3 DNA reads TGCGCCAGCAGCTTTCGACGGGAGGATTGGGATGAGCAGTTCTTC. Amino acid sequence: CASSFRREDWDEQFF.

The count of this clone is one. This chain uses TRBV11-3 with TRBJ2-5, with D tentatively TRBD1 (6 bases). Trimming cost V 8 bases and J 2 bases, with 9 bases left between them. The CDR3 is 12 amino acids. Germline values: CDR1 SGHNT, CDR2 YENEEA. Here the CDR3 reads CASRQGQETQYF. CDR3 DNA: TGTGCCAGCCGCCAGGGGCAAGAGACCCAGTACTTC.

With regard to this clone: Relative to the germline gene, one junction end is altered; a read error may explain this. The gene calls are TRBV7-7 and TRBJ2-7, with unresolved D. This CDR3 region has 13 residues. Germline-derived CDR1 and CDR2 are SSHAT and FNYEAQ (reference sequence). This CDR3 is CASSPGVSYEQYF. The CDR3 DNA sequence: TGTGCTAGCAGCCCCGGAGTCTCCTACGAGCAGTACTTC.

The CDR3 region is CASTGFQYEQYF. CDR3 bases: TGTGCCAGTACAGGGTTTCAGTACGAGCAGTACTTC. The chain couples TRBV28 to TRBJ2-7, with D possibly being TRBD1 (6 bases). CDR3 size: 12 residues. CDR1 and CDR2 (germline): MDHEN, SYDVKM. Trimming pared 9 bases from V and 4 bases from J, leaving 13 bases between. Full variable domain (outside the CDR3, taken from reference TRBV28 and TRBJ2-7): DVKVTQSSRYLVKRTGEKVFLECVQDMDHENMFWYRQDPGLGLRLIYFSYDVKMKEKGDIPEGYSVSREKKERFSLILESASTNQTSMYLCASTGFQYEQYFGPGTRLTVT.

The CDR3 loop is CASSQELGYEQYF. CDR3 bases: TGTGCCAGCAGCCAAGAACTTGGCTACGAGCAGTACTTC. The rearrangement links TRBV4-2 to TRBJ2-7, with D hard to call. Germline V gene data show CDR1 as LGHNA and CDR2 as YNFKEQ. The CDR3 has 13 amino acids. Between the trimmed V and J ends, which lost 0 bases and 3 bases, there was a span of 6 bases.

V and J are TRBV28 and TRBJ2-2, with D unresolved. Trimming stripped 3 bases from V and 11 bases from J, with 19 bases between. In germline, CDR1 is MDHEN, CDR2 SYDVKM. The CDR3 consists of 15 residues. In nucleotides, the CDR3 is TGTGCCAGCAGTTTCGATTTCTCGCCTGGCGGAGAGCTGTTTTTT. Its protein product is CASSFDFSPGGELFF.

The rearrangement uses TRBV9 and TRBJ2-5; 11 nucleotides match TRBD1. CDR1 SGDLS and CDR2 YYNGEE come from the germline V gene. The J segment lost 2 bases and the V segment lost 4 bases, leaving 7 bases of the junction unmatched. The CDR3 has 16 residues. The CDR3 loop reads CASSPHRDRGQETQYF. The CDR3, as DNA: TGTGCCAGCAGCCCACACCGGGACAGGGGGCAAGAGACCCAGTACTTC.